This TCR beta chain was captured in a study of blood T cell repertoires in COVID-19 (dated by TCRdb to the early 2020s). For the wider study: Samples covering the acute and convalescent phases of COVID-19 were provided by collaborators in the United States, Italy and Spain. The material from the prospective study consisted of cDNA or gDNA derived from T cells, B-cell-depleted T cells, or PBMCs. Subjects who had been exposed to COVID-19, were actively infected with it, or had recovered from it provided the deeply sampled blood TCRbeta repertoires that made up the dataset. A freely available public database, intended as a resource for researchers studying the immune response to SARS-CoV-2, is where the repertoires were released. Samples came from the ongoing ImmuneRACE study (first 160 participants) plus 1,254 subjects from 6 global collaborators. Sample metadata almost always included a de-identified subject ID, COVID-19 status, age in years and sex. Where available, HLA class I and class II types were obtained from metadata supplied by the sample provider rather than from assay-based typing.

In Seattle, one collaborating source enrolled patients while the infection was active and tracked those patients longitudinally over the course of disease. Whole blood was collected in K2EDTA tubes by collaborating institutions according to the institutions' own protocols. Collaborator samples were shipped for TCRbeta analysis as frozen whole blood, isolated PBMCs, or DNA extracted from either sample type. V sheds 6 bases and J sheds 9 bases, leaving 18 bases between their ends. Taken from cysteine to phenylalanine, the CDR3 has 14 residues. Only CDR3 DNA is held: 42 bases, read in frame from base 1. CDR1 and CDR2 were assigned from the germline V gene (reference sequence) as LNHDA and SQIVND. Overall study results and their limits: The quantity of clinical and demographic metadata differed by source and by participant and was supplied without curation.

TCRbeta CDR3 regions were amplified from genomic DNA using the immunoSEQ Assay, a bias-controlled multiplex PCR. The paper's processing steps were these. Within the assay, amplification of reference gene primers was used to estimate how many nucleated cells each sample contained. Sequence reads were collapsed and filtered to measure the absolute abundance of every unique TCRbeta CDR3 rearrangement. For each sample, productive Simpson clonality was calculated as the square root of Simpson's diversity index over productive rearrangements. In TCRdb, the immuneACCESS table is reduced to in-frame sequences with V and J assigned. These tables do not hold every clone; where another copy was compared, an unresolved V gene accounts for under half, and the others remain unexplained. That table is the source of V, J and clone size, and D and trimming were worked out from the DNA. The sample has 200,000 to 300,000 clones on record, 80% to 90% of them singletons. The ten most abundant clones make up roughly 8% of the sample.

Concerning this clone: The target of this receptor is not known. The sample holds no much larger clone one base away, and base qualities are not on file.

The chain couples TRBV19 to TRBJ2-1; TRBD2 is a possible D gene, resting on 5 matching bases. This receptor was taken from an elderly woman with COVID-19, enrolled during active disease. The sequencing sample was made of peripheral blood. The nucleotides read TGTGCCAGTAGCCCGCGGAGGATCACGGCTGAGCAGTTCTTC. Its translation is CASSPRRITAEQFF.